A selection of T cell receptor beta chains follows, all from one sample in a study of T cell responses to AZD1222 COVID-19 vaccine. Clones were sequenced by immunoSEQ multiplex PCR, and TCRdb holds only the in-frame ones, with some missing. The sample has 100,000 to 150,000 clones, 90% seen once; the top ten hold 4% to 5.5%. This sample comprised peripheral blood, obtained on day 0 of MenACWY control vaccination. Receptors were obtained from an adult in good health. Both conserved end residues are part of each CDR3. The order of the fields is CDR3 protein, CDR3 DNA, D gene, J gene, clone size, V gene. A D gene is named only where the DNA matches it firmly. Size values are once, few and many counts, or a class for expanded clones, and some rows have none.

CDR3aa: CASSLAGVYNEQFF
CDR3nt: TGTGCCAGCAGCTTAGCGGGAGTTTACAATGAGCAGTTCTTC
d_gene: TRBD2
j_gene: TRBJ2-1
abundance: .
v_gene: TRBV7-3

CDR3aa: CASSQPGQGLIDTQYF
CDR3nt: TGTGCCAGCAGCCAACCGGGACAGGGTTTGATAGATACGCAGTATTTT
d_gene: TRBD1
j_gene: TRBJ2-3
abundance: .
v_gene: TRBV3-1/TRBV3-2

CDR3aa: CASSGYSGRAGIDEQFF
CDR3nt: TGTGCCAGCAGCGGATATAGCGGGAGGGCCGGTATCGATGAGCAGTTCTTC
d_gene: TRBD2
j_gene: TRBJ2-1
abundance: .
v_gene: TRBV9

CDR3aa: CASSPRISNYGYTF
CDR3nt: TGTGCCAGCAGCCCCAGGATTTCTAACTATGGCTACACCTTC
d_gene: .
j_gene: TRBJ1-2
abundance: .
v_gene: TRBV2

CDR3aa: CASSQDLKSQETQYF
CDR3nt: TGTGCCAGCAGCCAAGATCTAAAAAGCCAAGAGACCCAGTACTTC
d_gene: .
j_gene: TRBJ2-5
abundance: .
v_gene: TRBV3-1/TRBV3-2

CDR3aa: CATPSMGPNEKLFF
CDR3nt: TGTGCCACCCCCTCGATGGGGCCTAATGAAAAACTGTTTTTT
d_gene: .
j_gene: TRBJ1-4
abundance: .
v_gene: TRBV9

CDR3aa: CASSFLRGTEAFF
CDR3nt: TGTGCCAGCAGTTTTCTTAGGGGGACTGAAGCTTTCTTT
d_gene: .
j_gene: TRBJ1-1
abundance: .
v_gene: TRBV28

CDR3aa: CASSESGTHQETQYF
CDR3nt: TGTGCCAGCAGTGAATCAGGGACGCATCAAGAGACCCAGTACTTC
d_gene: .
j_gene: TRBJ2-5
abundance: .
v_gene: TRBV6-1

CDR3aa: CASSRAGVYTGELFF
CDR3nt: TGTGCCAGCAGCCGGGCGGGGGTGTACACCGGGGAGCTGTTTTTT
d_gene: TRBD2
j_gene: TRBJ2-2
abundance: once
v_gene: TRBV7-2

CDR3aa: CASSLGQNTEAFF
CDR3nt: TGTGCCAGCAGCTTAGGCCAGAACACTGAAGCTTTCTTT
d_gene: .
j_gene: TRBJ1-1
abundance: .
v_gene: TRBV11-1

CDR3aa: CASSLTRDMHTEAFF
CDR3nt: TGTGCCAGCAGTTTAACCCGGGACATGCACACTGAAGCTTTCTTT
d_gene: .
j_gene: TRBJ1-1
abundance: .
v_gene: TRBV6-2/TRBV6-3

CDR3aa: CASRAPGTDYGYTF
CDR3nt: TGTGCCAGCAGGGCCCCCGGGACAGACTATGGCTACACCTTC
d_gene: TRBD1
j_gene: TRBJ1-2
abundance: .
v_gene: TRBV6-5

CDR3aa: CASSSDRGAYGYTF
CDR3nt: TGTGCCAGCAGTTCTGACAGGGGGGCCTATGGCTACACCTTC
d_gene: TRBD1
j_gene: TRBJ1-2
abundance: once
v_gene: TRBV2

CDR3aa: CASSQDFGGPDTQYF
CDR3nt: TGCGCCAGCAGCCAAGATTTCGGGGGCCCAGATACGCAGTATTTT
d_gene: .
j_gene: TRBJ2-3
abundance: .
v_gene: TRBV4-3

CDR3aa: CATSSGLAGDYNEQFF
CDR3nt: TGTGCCACCAGCAGCGGACTAGCGGGTGACTACAATGAGCAGTTCTTC
d_gene: TRBD2
j_gene: TRBJ2-1
abundance: .
v_gene: TRBV15

CDR3aa: CASSPIGQFNQPQHF
CDR3nt: TGTGCCAGCAGCCCAATCGGACAGTTCAATCAGCCCCAGCATTTT
d_gene: .
j_gene: TRBJ1-5
abundance: .
v_gene: TRBV7-2

CDR3aa: CASSHSSPYEQYF
CDR3nt: TGCGCCAGCAGCCACAGTTCCCCCTACGAGCAGTACTTC
d_gene: .
j_gene: TRBJ2-7
abundance: .
v_gene: TRBV5-1

CDR3aa: CASSIGASVNIQYF
CDR3nt: TGTGCCAGCAGCATTGGGGCGAGTGTGAACATTCAGTACTTC
d_gene: .
j_gene: TRBJ2-4
abundance: .
v_gene: TRBV5-4

CDR3aa: CASSYDRGSSGNTIYF
CDR3nt: TGCGCCAGCAGCTACGACAGGGGAAGCTCTGGAAACACCATATATTTT
d_gene: TRBD1
j_gene: TRBJ1-3
abundance: .
v_gene: TRBV5-1

CDR3aa: CASISANTGELFF
CDR3nt: TGTGCCAGCATTTCAGCGAACACCGGGGAGCTGTTTTTT
d_gene: .
j_gene: TRBJ2-2
abundance: .
v_gene: TRBV2

CDR3aa: CASSPGGETYEQYF
CDR3nt: TGTGCCAGCAGCCCTGGCGGGGAAACCTACGAGCAGTACTTC
d_gene: .
j_gene: TRBJ2-7
abundance: .
v_gene: TRBV11-3

CDR3aa: CASSTGGTEAFF
CDR3nt: TGCGCCAGCAGTACAGGGGGGACTGAAGCTTTCTTT
d_gene: TRBD1
j_gene: TRBJ1-1
abundance: .
v_gene: TRBV5-1

CDR3aa: CASSDLAGLDSPLHF
CDR3nt: TGTGCCAGCAGTGATCTAGCGGGGTTGGATTCACCCCTCCACTTT
d_gene: .
j_gene: TRBJ1-6
abundance: .
v_gene: TRBV25-1

CDR3aa: CASSLTTGGRSPLHF
CDR3nt: TGTGCCAGCAGCTTAACGACAGGGGGAAGGTCACCCCTCCACTTT
d_gene: TRBD1
j_gene: TRBJ1-6
abundance: .
v_gene: TRBV7-3

CDR3aa: CASSRDTHTGELFF
CDR3nt: TGTGCCAGCAGTAGGGACACCCACACCGGGGAGCTGTTTTTT
d_gene: .
j_gene: TRBJ2-2
abundance: .
v_gene: TRBV6-4

CDR3aa: CAIETSGAYEQYF
CDR3nt: TGTGCCATCGAGACTAGCGGTGCCTACGAGCAGTACTTC
d_gene: TRBD2
j_gene: TRBJ2-7
abundance: .
v_gene: TRBV7-9

CDR3aa: CASSSFMRGEGRDTGELFF
CDR3nt: TGTGCCAGCAGCTCGTTTATGAGGGGGGAGGGCCGGGACACCGGGGAGCTGTTTTTT
d_gene: .
j_gene: TRBJ2-2
abundance: once
v_gene: TRBV7-8

CDR3aa: CASSLRNLESTEAFF
CDR3nt: TGTGCCAGCAGTTTACGCAATCTCGAGAGCACTGAAGCTTTCTTT
d_gene: .
j_gene: TRBJ1-1
abundance: few
v_gene: TRBV27

CDR3aa: CASSLVQSDTQYF
CDR3nt: TGTGCCAGCAGCTTAGTCCAGTCAGATACGCAGTATTTT
d_gene: .
j_gene: TRBJ2-3
abundance: .
v_gene: TRBV11-2

CDR3aa: CASKGGYSNQPQHF
CDR3nt: TGTGCCAGTAAAGGGGGCTATAGCAATCAGCCCCAGCATTTT
d_gene: TRBD1
j_gene: TRBJ1-5
abundance: .
v_gene: TRBV19

CDR3aa: CASSLWGGFSVTTDTQYF
CDR3nt: TGTGCCAGCAGTTTATGGGGCGGGTTCAGCGTTACCACAGATACGCAGTATTTT
d_gene: .
j_gene: TRBJ2-3
abundance: .
v_gene: TRBV27

CDR3aa: CASRTGVANEKLFF
CDR3nt: TGTGCCAGCAGAACAGGGGTGGCTAATGAAAAACTGTTTTTT
d_gene: TRBD1
j_gene: TRBJ1-4
abundance: .
v_gene: TRBV6-6

CDR3aa: CASSDPRTSLHNEQFF
CDR3nt: TGCGCCAGCAGTGACCCCAGGACTAGCTTGCACAATGAGCAGTTCTTC
d_gene: TRBD2
j_gene: TRBJ2-1
abundance: .
v_gene: TRBV10-1

CDR3aa: CASKNTEAFF
CDR3nt: TGTGCCAGCAAGAACACTGAAGCTTTCTTT
d_gene: .
j_gene: TRBJ1-1
abundance: .
v_gene: TRBV2

CDR3aa: CASSMDSGSYEQYF
CDR3nt: TGTGCCAGCAGCATGGATAGCGGGAGCTACGAGCAGTACTTC
d_gene: TRBD2
j_gene: TRBJ2-7
abundance: .
v_gene: TRBV11-2

CDR3aa: CASSQDSSGNTIYF
CDR3nt: TGTGCCAGCAGCCAAGACAGCTCTGGAAACACCATATATTTT
d_gene: .
j_gene: TRBJ1-3
abundance: .
v_gene: TRBV3-1/TRBV3-2

CDR3aa: CASSLAGWGYTF
CDR3nt: TGTGCCAGCAGCTTAGCAGGGTGGGGCTACACCTTC
d_gene: .
j_gene: TRBJ1-2
abundance: .
v_gene: TRBV11-2

CDR3aa: CASSLQQGGDGYTF
CDR3nt: TGTGCCAGCAGTTTGCAACAGGGGGGAGATGGCTACACCTTC
d_gene: TRBD1
j_gene: TRBJ1-2
abundance: .
v_gene: TRBV28

CDR3aa: CASSLRGLRYNEQFF
CDR3nt: TGTGCCAGCAGCTTGAGGGGGCTGAGGTACAATGAGCAGTTCTTC
d_gene: TRBD1
j_gene: TRBJ2-1
abundance: .
v_gene: TRBV5-5

CDR3aa: CASSAMRELFF
CDR3nt: TGTGCCAGCAGCGCCATGCGGGAGCTGTTTTTT
d_gene: .
j_gene: TRBJ2-2
abundance: .
v_gene: TRBV11-2

CDR3aa: CASSGGLAGGRETQYF
CDR3nt: TGTGCCAGCAGCGGCGGACTAGCGGGGGGGCGCGAGACCCAGTACTTC
d_gene: TRBD2
j_gene: TRBJ2-5
abundance: .
v_gene: TRBV7-2

CDR3aa: CASSEAGLTTNTGELFF
CDR3nt: TGTGCCAGCAGTGAGGCAGGCCTAACGACGAACACCGGGGAGCTGTTTTTT
d_gene: .
j_gene: TRBJ2-2
abundance: .
v_gene: TRBV25-1

CDR3aa: CASKLAGAKNIQYF
CDR3nt: TGTGCCAGCAAACTAGCGGGAGCCAAAAACATTCAGTACTTC
d_gene: TRBD2
j_gene: TRBJ2-4
abundance: .
v_gene: TRBV11-2

CDR3aa: CASRGPWDSSYEQYF
CDR3nt: TGTGCCAGCAGGGGACCCTGGGATTCCTCCTACGAGCAGTACTTC
d_gene: .
j_gene: TRBJ2-7
abundance: .
v_gene: TRBV28

CDR3aa: CASSIGLAGVEPYNEQFF
CDR3nt: TGTGCCAGTAGTATTGGACTAGCGGGAGTCGAGCCCTACAATGAGCAGTTCTTC
d_gene: TRBD2
j_gene: TRBJ2-1
abundance: .
v_gene: TRBV19

CDR3aa: CASALDSGELFF
CDR3nt: TGTGCCAGCGCCCTAGATAGCGGGGAGCTGTTTTTT
d_gene: .
j_gene: TRBJ2-2
abundance: .
v_gene: TRBV2

CDR3aa: CATSDPDRIHGYTF
CDR3nt: TGTGCCACCAGTGACCCTGACAGGATCCATGGCTACACCTTC
d_gene: .
j_gene: TRBJ1-2
abundance: .
v_gene: TRBV24-1

CDR3aa: CASSTNRGTDTQYF
CDR3nt: TGTGCCAGTAGTACTAACAGGGGCACAGATACGCAGTATTTT
d_gene: .
j_gene: TRBJ2-3
abundance: .
v_gene: TRBV19

CDR3aa: CATSENLLAGVSAGELFF
CDR3nt: TGTGCCACCAGTGAAAATCTACTAGCGGGGGTGTCCGCCGGGGAGCTGTTTTTT
d_gene: TRBD2
j_gene: TRBJ2-2
abundance: .
v_gene: TRBV24-1

CDR3aa: CASGAGDRVEQFF
CDR3nt: TGTGCCTCCGGAGCGGGAGATAGAGTTGAGCAGTTCTTC
d_gene: TRBD2
j_gene: TRBJ2-1
abundance: .
v_gene: TRBV7-9

CDR3aa: CASSRNPSGYNSPLHF
CDR3nt: TGTGCCAGCAGTCGCAACCCTTCCGGGTATAATTCACCCCTCCACTTT
d_gene: .
j_gene: TRBJ1-6
abundance: .
v_gene: TRBV6-4